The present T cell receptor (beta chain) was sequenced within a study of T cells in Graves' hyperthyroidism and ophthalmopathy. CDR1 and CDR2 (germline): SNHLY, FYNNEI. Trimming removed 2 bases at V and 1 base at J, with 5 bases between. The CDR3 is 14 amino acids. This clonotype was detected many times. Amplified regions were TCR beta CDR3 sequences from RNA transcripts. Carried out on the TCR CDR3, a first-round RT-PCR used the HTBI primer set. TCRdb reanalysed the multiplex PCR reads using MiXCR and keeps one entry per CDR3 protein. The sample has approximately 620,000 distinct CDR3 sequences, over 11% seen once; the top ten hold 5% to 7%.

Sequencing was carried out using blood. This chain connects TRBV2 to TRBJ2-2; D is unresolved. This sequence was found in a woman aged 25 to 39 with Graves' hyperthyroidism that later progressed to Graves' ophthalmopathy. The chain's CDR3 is CASSESRNTGELFF. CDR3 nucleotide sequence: TGTGCCAGCAGTGAAAGCCGGAACACCGGGGAGCTGTTTTTT.